Shown below are 8 T cell receptor beta chains from a single sample sequenced in a study of human T cells and chemical hapten exposure. Time point reported: patch test 1, 2 weeks after DPC sensitization. The treatment denotes: therapeutic diphenylcyclopropenone sensitization with weekly scalp DPC. Whole blood that had not been fractionated was the source of extracted total RNA. One entry per CDR3 protein, called by TCRdb with MiXCR from the RACE reads. This table has approximately 52,000 distinct CDR3 sequences, around 10% appearing once. This sample comprised whole blood, obtained in connection with sensitization to the hapten diphenylcyclopropenone (DPC). The origin of the receptors is a woman aged 35 to 49 with alopecia areata. Some clones in this sample may be carry-over from other donors' samples.

This clonotype was counted between two and nine times. The chain has TRBV11-3 and TRBJ2-6; D gene uncertain. Trimming pared 5 bases from V and 1 base from J, leaving 12 bases between. This CDR3 contains 16 residues. Germline values: CDR1 SGHNT, CDR2 YENEEA. The CDR3 region is CASSPKARSGANVLTF. CDR3 sequence (DNA): TGTGCCAGCAGCCCGAAGGCACGATCTGGGGCCAACGTCCTGACTTTC.

This clonotype came up once. The chain joins TRBV9 to TRBJ1-6, with a possible D match to TRBD1 (6 bases). V gave up 3 bases and J gave up 7 bases, with 11 bases separating them. In germline, CDR1 is SGDLS, CDR2 YYNGEE. The CDR3 spans 14 residues. CDR3 protein: CASSADRKNSPLHF. The DNA for the CDR3 is TGTGCCAGCAGCGCCGACAGGAAGAATTCACCCCTCCACTTT.

This clonotype was detected a few times. The chain employs TRBV20-1 and TRBJ2-7, with 8 bases identical to TRBD1. Germline V gene data show CDR1 as DFQATT and CDR2 as SNEGSKA (reference sequence). V lost 3 bases, J lost 0 bases, and 10 bases stayed unmatched. This CDR3 spans 16 amino acids. The chain's CDR3 is CSARGDRWRTSYEQYF. The CDR3 DNA reads as TGCAGTGCTAGGGGGGACAGGTGGAGGACCTCCTACGAGCAGTACTTC.

This clonotype was seen many times. The chain links TRBV2 to TRBJ2-1; 9 bases align to TRBD2. Germline CDR1 is SNHLY and CDR2 is FYNNEI. V was clipped by 8 bases and J by 5 bases; unmatched bases: 7. This CDR3 contains 14 residues. The CDR3 DNA is TGTGCCAGCCCTGGACTAGCGAGAAACAATGAGCAGTTCTTC. It codes for CASPGLARNNEQFF. Together with reference TRBV2 and TRBJ2-1, the CDR3 gives the full variable domain: EPEVTQTPSHQVTQMGQEVILRCVPISNHLYFYWYRQILGQKVEFLVSFYNNEISEKSEIFDDQFSVERPDGSNFTLKIRSTKLEDSAMYFCASPGLARNNEQFFGPGTRLTVL.

This sequence joins TRBV28 and TRBJ2-1; tentative D call: TRBD2 (5 bases). V was shortened by 5 bases and J by 0 bases, with 11 bases between the two germline ends. Germline V gene sequence: CDR1 MDHEN, CDR2 SYDVKM. There are 15 residues in the CDR3. Here the CDR3 DNA reads TGTGCCAGCAGTCCCGTCAGCGGCTCCTACAATGAGCAGTTCTTC. It encodes CASSPVSGSYNEQFF.

This clonotype is medium-sized within its sample. This chain links TRBV5-6 with TRBJ2-3; TRBD1 aligns across 7 bases. V lost 4 bases and J lost 5; bases outside the gene matches: 4. The CDR3 consists of 13 residues. Germline V CDR1 and CDR2: SGHDT, YYEEEE. This CDR3 is CASSRDRVDTQYF. Here the CDR3 DNA reads TGTGCCAGCAGCCGCGACAGGGTAGATACGCAGTATTTT.

This chain joins TRBV28 and TRBJ2-7; 12 nucleotides line up with TRBD1. The germline V gene has CDR1 MDHEN and CDR2 SYDVKM. With 6 bases clipped from V and 4 bases from J, the junction kept 4 bases outside the gene matches. CDR3 length equals 14 residues. CDR3: CASSRDRGQYEQYF. In DNA, the CDR3 is TGTGCCAGCAGCCGGGACAGGGGGCAATACGAGCAGTACTTC.

This clonotype was found many times. V and J are TRBV27 and TRBJ2-5; D is uncertain. The ends were cut back, 5 bases at V and 4 bases at J, with 11 bases in the middle. This CDR3 has 13 residues. Germline values: CDR1 MNHEY, CDR2 SMNVEV (reference sequence). CDR3 nucleotides: TGTGCCAGCAGTCAGAGGCGCGGAGAGACCCAGTACTTC. Translating gives CASSQRRGETQYF.